One T cell receptor beta chain is described in this entry. The data were obtained in a study of blood T cell repertoires in COVID-19. Study-level information: Some COVID-19 samples were acute and others convalescent; all came from the United States, Italy and Spain.

CDR1 and CDR2 from the germline V gene are MNHNS and SASEGT. Trimming shortened V by 2 bases and J by 2 bases, and 6 bases separated the two germline ends. The CDR3 contains 13 residues. TCRdb keeps only in-frame clones here, not all; method: immunoSEQ multiplex PCR. The sample shows 150,000 to 180,000 clones, about 85% of them seen only once. Seattle-derived patients entered the study during active infection and were followed longitudinally. Sequencing was performed on peripheral blood. The rearrangement uses TRBV6-1 and TRBJ1-2, with D unclear. The sequence came from an older woman with COVID-19, enrolled during active disease. The CDR3 DNA reads TGTGCCAGCAGTGAAACCGGGAACTATGGCTACACCTTC. This gives the protein CASSETGNYGYTF.